The 8 T cell receptor beta chains given below trace back to one sample, sequenced in a study of cytomegalovirus exposure and HLA in healthy donors. Sequenced by immunoSEQ multiplex PCR; TCRdb stores in-frame clones only, minus some. The data contain some 130,000 clones, around nine tenths of them seen just once; the ten biggest clones take up around 1.5%. Sequencing input: PBMCs. These receptors were collected from a man aged 25 to 45 in good health and CMV-seronegative.

V usage is TRBV29-1 and J usage is TRBJ2-7, with 8 bases fitting TRBD2. The CDR3 length is 15 residues. CDR1 SQVTM and CDR2 ANQGSEA come from the germline V gene. The ends lost 6 bases at V and 2 bases at J; junction bases unmatched: 12. CDR3 nucleotides: TGCAGCGTGGACGGGGGGGGCGGGCTTACCTACGAGCAGTACTTC. This codes for CSVDGGGGLTYEQYF.

V gene TRBV11-2 combines with J gene TRBJ1-1; weak D call: TRBD1 (5 bases). This CDR3 is built from 12 residues. V was clipped by 10 bases and J by 1 base, with 10 bases between them. Germline V lookup: CDR1 SGHAT, CDR2 FQNNGV. The CDR3 is CATSTANTEAFF. CDR3 nucleotides: TGTGCCACCTCGACAGCGAACACTGAAGCTTTCTTT.

The V gene is TRBV9, the J gene TRBJ2-7; D uncertain. The length of the CDR3 is 13 residues. Trimming removed 2 bases at V and 0 bases at J, with 6 bases between. Germline V gene data show CDR1 as SGDLS and CDR2 as YYNGEE. CDR3 DNA sequence: TGTGCCAGCAGCGTTGGCAGCTCCTACGAGCAGTACTTC. This codes for CASSVGSSYEQYF.

J is TRBJ2-5 and V is TRBV5-1; 9 bases match TRBD1. The ends lost 0 bases at V and 3 bases at J; junction bases unmatched: 3. Germline lookup yields CDR1 SGHRS and CDR2 YFSETQ. The CDR3 extends over 15 amino acids. DNA of the CDR3: TGCGCCAGCAGCTTGGGTGGGACAGGGAAAGAGACCCAGTACTTC. Its protein is CASSLGGTGKETQYF. Full variable domain (rest looked up from reference TRBV5-1 and TRBJ2-5): KAGVTQTPRYLIKTRGQQVTLSCSPISGHRSVSWYQQTPGQGLQFLFEYFSETQRNKGNFPGRFSGRQFSNSRSEMNVSTLELGDSALYLCASSLGGTGKETQYFGPGTRLLVL.

This clone turned up a few times. V usage is TRBV27 and J usage is TRBJ1-5, with D maybe TRBD1 (6 bases). The CDR3 is made up of 13 amino acids. V lost 5 bases to trimming and J lost 9 bases, with 14 bases between them. The germline V gene encodes CDR1 MNHEY and CDR2 SMNVEV (reference sequence). This chain's CDR3 is CASSLEQGTPQHF. The CDR3 DNA reads TGTGCCAGCAGTCTTGAACAGGGAACGCCCCAGCATTTT.

The chain employs TRBV9 and TRBJ1-1, with TRBD1 as a possible D gene (6 bases). Deletions cut 0 bases from V and 1 base from J, with 10 bases between. Germline assignment: CDR1 SGDLS and CDR2 YYNGEE. This CDR3 contains 15 residues. CDR3 sequence (DNA): TGTGCCAGCAGCGTAGACGGCAGGGGGAACACTGAAGCTTTCTTT. Translating it yields CASSVDGRGNTEAFF.

This clone was recorded once. The chain recombines TRBV27 with TRBJ1-1, with 7 bases fitting TRBD1. V gave up 6 bases and J gave up 5 bases; unmatched junction bases: 9. CDR3 size: 14 residues. Germline V gene data show CDR1 as MNHEY and CDR2 as SMNVEV (reference sequence). DNA for the CDR3: TGTGCCAGCAGAGTCAGGGGGGTTTGGACTGAAGCTTTCTTT. The encoded protein is CASRVRGVWTEAFF.

The chain links TRBV5-6 to TRBJ2-1; 9 nucleotides agree with TRBD1. J was trimmed by 9 bases and V by 5 bases; bases with no gene match: 6. CDR3 size: 13 residues. Germline V gives CDR1 SGHDT, CDR2 YYEEEE. The CDR3 loop reads CASSWDREGEQFF. DNA for the CDR3: TGTGCCAGCAGTTGGGACAGGGAGGGTGAGCAGTTCTTC.